This record looks at one T cell receptor (beta chain) sequence and its context. The data were taken from a study of neoadjuvant nivolumab and ipilimumab in lung cancer. Some clones are missing from TCRdb's copy, which holds only in-frame ones; the method was immunoSEQ multiplex PCR. The sample has approximately 31,000 clones, 90% seen once. Sequencing used peripheral blood, obtained after neoadjuvant nivolumab, alone or with ipilimumab, at or shortly before surgery. The source is an adult with non-small cell lung cancer.

CDR3: CASSPPVSQETQYF. The CDR3 nucleotides read TGTGCCAGCTCACCTCCGGTCTCCCAAGAGACCCAGTACTTC. V and J are TRBV18 and TRBJ2-5; D not resolved. The CDR3 spans 14 residues. Germline V gene lookup returns CDR1 KGHSH and CDR2 LQKENI. Trimming shortened V by 3 bases and J by 1 base, and 9 bases separated the two germline ends. The whole variable domain, remainder taken from reference TRBV18 and TRBJ2-5, is NAGVMQNPRHLVRRRGQEARLRCSPMKGHSHVYWYRQLPEEGLKFMVYLQKENIIDESGMPKERFSAEFPKEGPSILRIQQVVRGDSAAYFCASSPPVSQETQYFGPGTRLLVL.